One and the same sample provided the 2 T cell receptor beta chains below, sequenced in a study of Graves' ophthalmopathy and Graves' hyperthyroidism. Investigators amplified TCR beta CDR3 regions from RNA transcripts. Second-round multiplex PCR came after first-round RT-PCR with HTBI primers. TCRdb called the multiplex PCR reads again in MiXCR, with one record for every CDR3 protein. Seen here are 350,000 to 450,000 distinct CDR3 sequences, 15% to 20% observed once, and the top ten hold approximately 1.4%. The sequenced material came from peripheral blood. Every receptor here comes from a woman between 18 and 30 years old with Graves' ophthalmopathy.

This clonotype has a count of ten or more. J is TRBJ1-6 and V is TRBV6-5; D ambiguous. The germline V and J ends were trimmed by 4 bases and 4 bases, with 14 bases remaining between them. Germline V gene sequence: CDR1 MNHEY, CDR2 SVGAGI. This CDR3 spans 16 amino acids. The CDR3: CASSLRKESYNSPLHF. CDR3 nucleotide sequence: TGTGCCAGCAGTTTACGGAAGGAGTCGTATAATTCACCCCTCCACTTT.

This clonotype showed up just a few times. V gene TRBV5-1 combines with J gene TRBJ1-1; no clear D. Germline V gives CDR1 SGHRS, CDR2 YFSETQ. The CDR3 loop spans 13 amino acids. Trimming pared 3 bases from V and 6 bases from J, leaving 12 bases between. Here the CDR3 reads CASSSQVLAEAFF. The CDR3, as DNA: TGCGCCAGCAGCTCGCAGGTATTGGCTGAAGCTTTCTTT.